The next 21 T cell receptor beta chains were all read from a single sample in a study of cytomegalovirus exposure and HLA in healthy donors. Data came from immunoSEQ multiplex PCR; TCRdb stores just in-frame clones and leaves some out. The repertoire holds 150,000 to 200,000 clones, with approximately 88% as singletons. The sequencing sample was made of PBMCs. These receptor sequences come from a man between 18 and 35 years old in good health and CMV-seropositive.

This clone was seen a handful of times. V and J are TRBV29-1 and TRBJ1-2; D perhaps matches TRBD1 (6 bases). The germline V gene encodes CDR1 SQVTM and CDR2 ANQGSEA. Trimming removed 1 base at V and 8 bases at J, with 17 bases between. The CDR3 has 14 residues. CDR3 sequence (DNA): TGCAGCGTTGAAGGTCGAGGGGGGGTGGACGGCTACACCTTC. This encodes CSVEGRGGVDGYTF.

V and J are TRBV19 and TRBJ2-7, with D perhaps matching TRBD1 (6 bases). Trimming took off 1 base at V and 3 bases at J, with 16 bases between the two ends. CDR1 and CDR2 (germline): LNHDA, SQIVND (reference sequence). This CDR3 contains 16 residues. The CDR3: CASSIVPGQRVYEQYF. DNA for the CDR3: TGTGCCAGTAGTATAGTCCCCGGACAGAGAGTCTACGAGCAGTACTTC.

The chain recombines TRBV4-1 with TRBJ2-7; D is ambiguous. CDR1 is MGHRA, CDR2 YSYEKL, per germline. Trimming shortened V by 0 bases and J by 2 bases, and 14 bases separated the two germline ends. This CDR3 is built from 16 residues. CDR3 nucleotides: TGCGCCAGCAGCCAAGATCGCTACTACAAGCCCTACGAGCAGTACTTC. Translating gives CASSQDRYYKPYEQYF.

The chain carries TRBV9 and TRBJ2-5, with 9 bases matching TRBD2. The ends lost 0 bases at V and 4 bases at J; junction bases unmatched: 7. In germline, CDR1 is SGDLS, CDR2 YYNGEE. This CDR3 spans 16 amino acids. The CDR3 spells CASSVEGLAGRETQYF. The CDR3 DNA follows: TGTGCCAGCAGCGTAGAGGGTCTAGCGGGAAGAGAGACCCAGTACTTC.

The CDR3 region has the DNA TGTGCCAGCAGCGTAGCTGGACAGGGTGGCAATGAGCAGTTCTTC. As protein: CASSVAGQGGNEQFF. This chain links TRBV9 with TRBJ2-1; 8 bases line up with TRBD1. Germline-derived CDR1 and CDR2 are SGDLS and YYNGEE. This CDR3 is 15 amino acids long. V shed 0 bases, J shed 6 bases, and the junction held 5 bases outside the gene matches.

V usage is TRBV27 and J usage is TRBJ2-3; maybe TRBD1 (5 bases). The germline gives CDR1 MNHEY, CDR2 SMNVEV (reference sequence). Trimming removed 7 bases from V and 2 bases from J, with 10 bases in between. This CDR3 has 13 amino acids. The DNA of the CDR3 is TGTGCCAGCATGGGGCAGAACACAGATACGCAGTATTTT. Translated, it gives CASMGQNTDTQYF.

The chain joins TRBV30 to TRBJ1-1, with D unclear. This CDR3 is 12 amino acids long. The germline V gene encodes CDR1 GTSNPN and CDR2 SVGIG (reference sequence). Trimming removed 2 bases at V and 4 bases at J, with 8 bases between. The CDR3 loop is CAWSPRFTEAFF. CDR3 sequence (DNA): TGTGCCTGGAGTCCGAGATTCACTGAAGCTTTCTTT.

This chain links TRBV9 with TRBJ1-2; unclear D gene. The CDR3 has 10 residues. Germline V gene data show CDR1 as SGDLS and CDR2 as YYNGEE. V shed 7 bases and J shed 6 bases, with 7 bases lying between them. CDR3 sequence: CASGPNGYTF. CDR3 coding DNA: TGTGCCAGCGGGCCCAATGGCTACACCTTC.

This sequence joins TRBV27 and TRBJ2-7, with TRBD1 as a possible D gene (6 bases). V was clipped by 6 bases and J by 0 bases, with 12 bases between them. Germline V gene data show CDR1 as MNHEY and CDR2 as SMNVEV (reference sequence). The CDR3 has 14 residues. DNA for the CDR3: TGTGCCAGCAGCCAGGGGCTCGGCTCCTACGAGCAGTACTTC. Protein product: CASSQGLGSYEQYF.

Turning to this clone: Sequence at one end of the junction differs from germline and may be a read error. The V and J genes are TRBV27 and TRBJ2-1; 8 bases are a match to TRBD1. Germline CDR1 MNHEY, CDR2 SMNVEV (reference sequence). The CDR3 runs 12 residues. The CDR3 nucleotides are TGTGCCAGCAGTTTTGGGACAGGTCCCACACTCTTC. Encoded protein: CASSFGTGPTLF.

The chain joins TRBV4-2 to TRBJ2-7; TRBD1 matches at 7 bases. The CDR3 length is 14 residues. Germline CDR1 reads LGHNA; CDR2 reads YNFKEQ. V lost 4 bases and J lost 2; bases outside the gene matches: 5. CDR3 amino acids: CASSRDSETYEQYF. The CDR3 DNA reads TGTGCCAGCAGCCGGGACAGCGAAACCTACGAGCAGTACTTC.

The J gene is TRBJ2-3, the V gene TRBV7-3, with 13 positions matching TRBD2. V dropped 4 bases and J dropped 1; count of bases not matched to a gene: 11. Germline V gene data show CDR1 as SGHTA and CDR2 as FQGTGA. The CDR3 contains 19 residues. The CDR3 sequence is CASSYRTSGSRPGTDTQYF. CDR3 bases: TGTGCCAGCAGCTACCGGACTAGCGGGAGTAGGCCCGGCACAGATACGCAGTATTTT.

The chain is built from TRBV7-6 and TRBJ2-7; D remains ambiguous. CDR3 length equals 13 residues. CDR1 is SGHVS and CDR2 is FNYEAQ in the germline V gene. Trimming cost V 2 bases and J 2 bases, with 7 bases left between them. CDR3: CASSLQKTYEQYF. CDR3 nucleotide sequence: TGTGCCAGCAGCTTACAAAAAACCTACGAGCAGTACTTC.

This clone was seen just once. This chain uses TRBV30 with TRBJ1-2; D gene uncertain. The CDR3 spans 13 residues. Trimming took 0 bases from V and 8 from J, leaving 13 bases between them. Germline loops: CDR1 GTSNPN, CDR2 SVGIG (reference sequence). CDR3 in amino acids: CAWSVWERGGYTF. In DNA, the CDR3 is TGTGCCTGGAGTGTTTGGGAGCGTGGGGGCTACACCTTC.

The chain employs TRBV7-8 and TRBJ2-7; possible D gene TRBD1, 6 bases. Germline-derived CDR1 and CDR2 are SGHVS and FQNEAQ. V was shortened by 6 bases and J by 2 bases, with 23 bases between the two germline ends. CDR3 length: 17 residues. CDR3 sequence reads: CASSYPKDSTTTYEQYF. CDR3 bases: TGTGCCAGCAGTTATCCGAAGGACAGTACCACGACCTACGAGCAGTACTTC.

V is TRBV19 and J is TRBJ2-1, with 8 bases that match TRBD2. There are 15 residues in the CDR3. The trim removed 1 base at V and 2 bases at J, leaving 1 base unmatched. The V gene's germline CDR1 is LNHDA and CDR2 SQIVND (reference sequence). CDR3 in DNA: TGTGCCAGTAGTATAGCGGGAGGGCCCTACAATGAGCAGTTCTTC. Amino acid sequence: CASSIAGGPYNEQFF.

Comment on this clone: At one end, the junction sequence differs from germline, possibly due to a read error. The CDR3 region has the DNA TGCGTCAGCAGCCAAGGCCCTGCAGGGTTAGGGCGAACTAATGAAAAACTGTTTTTT. As protein: CVSSQGPAGLGRTNEKLFF. V and J are TRBV4-3 and TRBJ1-4; D might be TRBD1 (5 bases). The CDR3 length is 19 residues. CDR1 is LGHNA, CDR2 YSLEER, per germline.

This clone was recorded only once. The chain links TRBV6-6 to TRBJ2-5; D uncertain. CDR1 MNHNY and CDR2 SVGAGI come from the germline V gene (reference sequence). Trimming took off 5 bases at V and 5 bases at J, with 6 bases between the two ends. The CDR3 loop spans 11 amino acids. CDR3 residues: CASSVLETQYF. As DNA, the CDR3 is TGTGCCAGCAGTGTTCTGGAGACCCAGTACTTC.

This sequence joins TRBV2 and TRBJ2-5; no definite D call. The CDR3 runs to 13 residues. Between the trimmed V and J ends, which lost 6 bases and 0 bases, there was a span of 8 bases. Germline CDR1 and CDR2: SNHLY and FYNNEI. Written as DNA, the CDR3 is TGTGCCAGCAGCGTCGCGGACCAAGAGACCCAGTACTTC. It encodes CASSVADQETQYF.

The chain is built from TRBV4-2 and TRBJ2-3; D may be TRBD2 (6 bases). Germline V gene lookup returns CDR1 LGHNA and CDR2 YNFKEQ. V dropped 6 bases and J dropped 2 bases, with 15 bases sitting between them. This CDR3 has 15 amino acids. CDR3 residues: CASRRSSVYTDTQYF. The DNA of the CDR3 is TGTGCCAGCAGAAGATCTAGCGTCTACACAGATACGCAGTATTTT.

The chain uses TRBV6-6 and TRBJ2-1; TRBD2 agrees at 10 bases. The trim removed 6 bases at V and 12 bases at J, leaving 11 bases unmatched. The CDR3 extends over 14 amino acids. Germline-derived CDR1 and CDR2 are MNHNY and SVGAGI (reference sequence). The CDR3 reads CASRPGSGRAGQFF. The CDR3 DNA is TGTGCCAGCAGGCCGGGGAGCGGGAGGGCCGGGCAGTTCTTC.